A single sample gave rise to the 6 T cell receptor beta chains below, sequenced in a study of blood T cell repertoires in COVID-19. Produced via immunoSEQ multiplex PCR; TCRdb's table is partial and in-frame only. The sample comprises 100,000 to 110,000 clones, around 81% of which are singletons, and around 15% rests with the top ten. Sequencing was performed on peripheral blood. Every receptor here comes from a man aged 50 or older with active or convalescent COVID-19.

The chain recombines TRBV6-5 with TRBJ2-1; 8 bases agree with TRBD1. This CDR3 contains 15 residues. Germline-derived CDR1 and CDR2 are MNHEY and SVGAGI. V shed 5 bases, J shed 4 bases, and the junction held 7 bases outside the gene matches. CDR3 loop: CASSRTTGEYNEQFF. CDR3 sequence (DNA): TGTGCCAGCAGTAGAACGACAGGGGAATACAATGAGCAGTTCTTC.

The chain has TRBV25-1 and TRBJ1-2; D gene ambiguous. CDR1 and CDR2 (germline): MGHDK, SYGVNS. The V end was cut by 9 bases, the J end by 7 bases, with 12 bases between. The CDR3 is 11 residues long. The CDR3 nucleotides read TGTGCCAGAACAGCTACTCGTGGCTACACCTTC. This gives the protein CARTATRGYTF.

This chain connects TRBV5-8 to TRBJ1-5; 7 bases fit TRBD1. Trimming at V came to 1 base and at J to 2 bases, leaving 9 bases not matched to a gene. This CDR3 is built from 17 residues. Germline CDR1 SGHTS, CDR2 YDEGEE. CDR3 coding DNA: TGTGCCAGCAGCTTGCCCTCGAGAGGACAGGGCAATCAGCCCCAGCATTTT. It translates to CASSLPSRGQGNQPQHF.

The gene calls are TRBV18 and TRBJ1-5; D unresolved. CDR3 length: 13 amino acids. V lost 3 bases to trimming and J lost 2 bases, with 5 bases between them. Per germline, CDR1 KGHSH and CDR2 LQKENI. CDR3 nucleotides: TGTGCCAGCTCACCTCCGGGCAATCAGCCCCAGCATTTT. Its translation: CASSPPGNQPQHF.

This chain links TRBV7-9 with TRBJ1-2, with D maybe TRBD1 (5 bases). This CDR3 comprises 13 residues. Trimming took off 0 bases at V and 7 bases at J, with 9 bases between the two ends. Germline V gives CDR1 SEHNR, CDR2 FQNEAQ (reference sequence). Written as DNA, the CDR3 is TGTGCCAGCAGCTTAGCGGGGGAGGGTGGCTACACCTTC. It encodes CASSLAGEGGYTF.

The V call is TRBV4-2, the J call TRBJ2-7; 9 nucleotides agree with TRBD2. Germline CDR1 and CDR2: LGHNA and YNFKEQ. The trim removed 3 bases at V and 8 bases at J, leaving 8 bases unmatched. The CDR3 consists of 14 residues. CDR3 residues: CASSQVGLADQQYF. CDR3 DNA: TGTGCCAGCAGCCAGGTGGGACTAGCAGACCAGCAGTACTTC.